The TCR beta chain described here comes from a study of response to subunit inactivated influenza vaccine. A total of 13 residues make up the CDR3, ends included. MiXCR, run by TCRdb on the RT-PCR reads, gives a single entry per CDR3 protein. The sample records about 540,000 distinct CDR3 sequences, approximately 20% being singletons. This clonotype came up a few times. Because the CDR3's place on the DNA is in doubt, the DNA is left out and the CDR3 is given as listed by TCRdb. This sample also appeared in a second study, on T cells expressing NK-cell markers. That work states: With UMIs, 5'RACE template switching was used to make TCR beta cDNA.

The chain carries TRBV12-3 or TRBV12-4 and TRBJ2-7; TRBD1, as called in the table, went unchecked against the DNA. Sequences were derived from CD4+ T cells sorted from PBMCs, sampled less than 13 days after vaccination. This clonotype was obtained from a man between 45 and 60 years old who received an inactivated influenza vaccine. CDR3 in amino acids: CASSSSTGHEQYF.